One T cell receptor beta chain is described in this entry. As yet, its antigen is unknown. Using immunoSEQ multiplex PCR, the repertoire was profiled, and TCRdb retains in-frame clones only, with some absent. The table lists tens of thousands of clones, roughly 74% of them singletons. This record comes from a study of vaccination effects on CD4 cells after COVID-19. Study-level points and caveats: Clones from infection and from vaccination both contracted markedly late after vaccination.

Pools of viral peptides were used by the ViraFEST assay to expand antigen-specific CD4+ T cells ahead of sequencing. Culture lasted roughly eleven days before CD4+ T cell isolation. Vaccine recipients had no previous SARS-CoV-2 infection; their nucleocapsid antibodies were negative. Researchers swapped half the medium for IL-2 medium on both days 3 and 7. Germline loops: CDR1 MNHEY, CDR2 SVGAGI. This CDR3 is built from 16 residues. V shed 0 bases and J 2 bases; nucleotides not matched to a gene: 4. This TCR came from a human donor who received a COVID-19 vaccine. The chain is built from TRBV6-5 and TRBJ2-5; TRBD2 matches at 9 bases. This sample comprised CD4+ T cells from PBMCs cultured with HCoV-NL63 spike peptides, obtained before COVID-19 vaccination. The CDR3 sequence is CASSYSWRGGQETQYF. Written as DNA, the CDR3 is TGTGCCAGCAGTTACTCTTGGCGGGGGGGACAAGAGACCCAGTACTTC.